Listed below are T cell receptor beta chains from one sample, sequenced in a study of early T cells in non-severe SARS-CoV-2 infection. TCRdb processed the 5' RACE reads anew with MiXCR; each CDR3 protein has one entry. The table records about 36,000 distinct CDR3 sequences, roughly 9.9% of them present only once. Sequencing was carried out using whole blood. These receptors were obtained from an adult who was a healthcare worker with PCR-confirmed SARS-CoV-2 infection or an uninfected control (not recorded which). CDR3s leave out the opening cysteine and the closing phenylalanine or tryptophan. Clone size is shown for a subset of rows, as once, few, many or a class of expanded clone.

size	V	J	CDR3
many	TRBV7-2	TRBJ1-2	ASAGGLGYT
many	TRBV6-5	TRBJ2-7	ASSFLTTGSSYEQY
many	TRBV29-1	TRBJ2-7	SVDGTSGGTDYEQY
many	TRBV5-6	TRBJ2-7	ASSFPDSYEQY
-	TRBV20-1	TRBJ2-7	SASFGLQTYEQY
few	TRBV28	TRBJ1-5	ASTAGLSGGGQPQH
many	TRBV6-2/TRBV6-3	TRBJ1-1	ASTFLVGQPFTEAF
many	TRBV11-1	TRBJ2-5	ASSLSAAGGHGETQY
many	TRBV6-1	TRBJ2-2	ASRERGAGELF
few	TRBV10-3	TRBJ2-3	AISDRGRPSTDTQY
many	TRBV4-1	TRBJ1-6	ASSPSGLNSPLH
many	TRBV4-2	TRBJ1-5	ASSQDLPGSHSNQPQH
few	TRBV28	TRBJ2-7	ASSVRVEQY
many	TRBV28	TRBJ1-2	ASSLGGLYGYT
few	TRBV6-9	TRBJ1-2	ASSYLDRVYGYT
many	TRBV12-3/TRBV12-4	TRBJ1-4	ASSLGGTDEKLF
-	TRBV6-6	TRBJ1-2	ASSYSGRQNYGYT
few	TRBV25-1	TRBJ1-6	ASAPGYNNSPLH